The 31 T cell receptor beta chains below all came from one sample that was sequenced in a study of Ad26.COV2.S vaccination and SARS-CoV-2 variants. As for treatment: some 19 received Ad26.COV2.S at low or high dose, single or two shots; 5 received placebo; per-sample allocation not given. Samples analyzed were those drawn on day 63 after the first vaccine or placebo injection. This table comes from immunoSEQ multiplex PCR, and its TCRdb copy is limited to in-frame clones, with some not included. The sample has roughly 510,000 clones, 87% seen once. This material consisted of peripheral blood, taken in a trial of Ad26.COV2.S vaccine versus placebo. All receptors come from a person between 18 and 65 years old who received the Ad26.COV2.S COVID-19 vaccine or a placebo.

The chain couples TRBV11-2 to TRBJ2-7, with D possibly matching TRBD2 (6 bases). Trimming removed 0 bases from V and 5 bases from J, with 23 bases in between. Germline V gene sequence: CDR1 SGHAT, CDR2 FQNNGV. This CDR3 has 18 residues. CDR3 nucleotide sequence: TGTGCCAGCAGCTTAGATGGGACCGGGACTCAACGGTCGGACGAGCAGTACTTC. Its translation is CASSLDGTGTQRSDEQYF.

V gene TRBV19 combines with J gene TRBJ2-7; weak D call: TRBD1 (6 bases). Trimming removed 6 bases at V and 5 bases at J, with 17 bases between. The CDR3 covers 14 residues. Looked up from germline, CDR1 is LNHDA and CDR2 is SQIVND (reference sequence). DNA of the CDR3: TGTGCCAGTAGCCCCCCAGGGGCGGTCGACGAGCAGTACTTC. Amino acids: CASSPPGAVDEQYF.

The chain recombines TRBV7-2 with TRBJ2-1; perhaps TRBD2 as D (6 bases). V was cut by 2 bases and J by 4 bases, with 12 bases left in between. CDR1 and CDR2 (germline): SGHTA, FQGNSA. The CDR3 length is 15 residues. As DNA, the CDR3 is TGTGCCAGCAGCTTAACGGGGGACGGTTACAATGAGCAGTTCTTC. Amino acid sequence: CASSLTGDGYNEQFF.

In DNA form, the CDR3 reads TGTGCCAGCAGCTTGGGACTAGCGGGAGCATTGAATACGCAGTATTTT. It specifies CASSLGLAGALNTQYF. The J gene is TRBJ2-3, the V gene TRBV5-4; 12 positions agree with TRBD2. The ends lost 0 bases at V and 7 bases at J; junction bases unmatched: 6. Germline CDR1 is SGHNT and CDR2 is YYREEE (reference sequence). CDR3 length: 16 residues.

The chain uses TRBV3-1 (or the pseudogene TRBV3-2) and TRBJ1-3; tentative D call: TRBD1 (5 bases). Trimming took off 2 bases at V and 7 bases at J, with 15 bases between the two ends. The V gene's germline CDR1 is LGHDT and CDR2 YNNKEL (reference sequence). This CDR3 contains 15 residues. CDR3 sequence: CASSQYGAMRNTIYF. The CDR3 coding sequence is TGTGCCAGCAGCCAATACGGGGCAATGAGGAACACCATATATTTT.

The chain combines TRBV5-1 with TRBJ2-2; no clear D gene. The germline V gene encodes CDR1 SGHRS and CDR2 YFSETQ. This CDR3 has 16 amino acids. Between the trimmed V and J ends, which lost 5 bases and 4 bases, there was a span of 18 bases. The CDR3 DNA reads as TGCGCCAGCAGGGGCGGACGGGCCGAGAGCACCGGGGAGCTGTTTTTT. Amino acid sequence: CASRGGRAESTGELFF.

The CDR3 DNA sequence: TGTGCCAGCAGCTTAGGAAGGGGGTTTTCCTACGAGCAGTACTTC. Translating it yields CASSLGRGFSYEQYF. The rearrangement joins TRBV5-4 to TRBJ2-7, with D perhaps TRBD1 (6 bases). Trimming cost V 2 bases and J 1 base, with 13 bases left between them. Germline CDR1 reads SGHNT; CDR2 reads YYREEE (reference sequence). The CDR3 covers 15 residues.

The gene calls are TRBV9 and TRBJ1-2; a weak D match, TRBD1 (5 bases). The V gene's germline CDR1 is SGDLS and CDR2 YYNGEE. V lost 2 bases and J 3 bases, leaving 8 bases between the germline ends. The CDR3 covers 13 residues. CDR3 in DNA: TGTGCCAGCAGCGTTTCGGGGGACTATGGCTACACCTTC. Residues: CASSVSGDYGYTF.

This chain uses TRBV18 with TRBJ2-5; D gene ambiguous. V was pared by 5 bases and J by 4 bases, with 17 bases between. The CDR3 covers 15 residues. From germline, CDR1 is KGHSH and CDR2 LQKENI. The CDR3 sequence: CASSAVPTFGETQYF. The CDR3 DNA reads TGTGCCAGCTCAGCAGTACCGACTTTTGGAGAGACCCAGTACTTC. Variable domain in full (rest from reference TRBV18 and TRBJ2-5): NAGVMQNPRHLVRRRGQEARLRCSPMKGHSHVYWYRQLPEEGLKFMVYLQKENIIDESGMPKERFSAEFPKEGPSILRIQQVVRGDSAAYFCASSAVPTFGETQYFGPGTRLLVL.

The chain links TRBV11-3 to TRBJ2-2, with 11 bases that match TRBD2. The CDR3 loop spans 14 amino acids. V gave up 6 bases and J gave up 7 bases; unmatched junction bases: 4. Germline CDR1 is SGHNT and CDR2 is YENEEA. Here the CDR3 reads CASRASGRFGELFF. For the CDR3, the DNA is TGTGCCAGCAGAGCTAGCGGGAGGTTCGGGGAGCTGTTTTTT.

The rearrangement uses TRBV6-2 or TRBV6-3 and TRBJ1-2, with D possibly matching TRBD1 (5 bases). The V and J ends lost 5 bases and 8 bases respectively, with 15 bases between them. The CDR3 totals 13 residues. In germline, CDR1 is MNHEY, CDR2 SVGEGT. DNA of the CDR3: TGTGCCAGCAGTGGGACTGGCACCTTCGGCTACACCTTC. Its translation is CASSGTGTFGYTF.

This sequence joins TRBV14 and TRBJ2-7; 9 nucleotides align to TRBD1. CDR1 is SGHDN, CDR2 FVKESK, per germline. CDR3 length: 14 residues. V dropped 4 bases and J dropped 3; count of bases not matched to a gene: 4. CDR3 coding DNA: TGTGCCAGCAGCCCAAAGACAGGGGGCTACGAGCAGTACTTC. This translates into CASSPKTGGYEQYF.

J is TRBJ2-5 and V is TRBV6-5; D unresolved. CDR1 is MNHEY and CDR2 is SVGAGI in the germline V gene. Trimming shortened V by 0 bases and J by 5 bases, and 10 bases separated the two germline ends. This CDR3 spans 14 amino acids. The CDR3 loop reads CASSYSGALETQYF. CDR3 nucleotide sequence: TGTGCCAGCAGTTACTCGGGCGCCCTCGAGACCCAGTACTTC.

The gene calls are TRBV6-2 or TRBV6-3 and TRBJ2-4; 7 positions agree with TRBD2. V gave up 0 bases and J gave up 1 base; unmatched junction bases: 3. This CDR3 is 16 amino acids long. The germline V gene encodes CDR1 MNHEY and CDR2 SVGEGT. The CDR3 DNA is TGTGCCAGCAGTTACTCTCCCGGGGGGGCCAAAAACATTCAGTACTTC. Its translation: CASSYSPGGAKNIQYF.

The rearrangement uses TRBV5-8 and TRBJ1-1; D uncertain. The CDR3 is made up of 13 amino acids. CDR1 is SGHTS, CDR2 YDEGEE, per germline. V was trimmed by 3 bases and J by 9 bases, leaving 15 bases between them. The CDR3 region is CASSSGWMEKAFF. CDR3 in DNA: TGTGCCAGCAGCTCGGGGTGGATGGAGAAAGCTTTCTTT.

This chain joins TRBV7-2 and TRBJ2-7, with 11 bases that match TRBD2. The CDR3 spans 15 residues. The germline CDR1 and CDR2 sequences are SGHTA and FQGNSA. V trimming: 3 bases; J trimming: 2 bases; junction bases outside the gene matches: 3. As DNA, the CDR3 is TGTGCCAGCAGCTTGACTAGCGGGAAGGCCTACGAGCAGTACTTC. The encoded protein is CASSLTSGKAYEQYF.

The chain uses TRBV6-1 and TRBJ1-1; possible D gene TRBD1, 6 bases. The V gene lost 2 bases and the J gene lost 3 bases, with 22 bases spanning the gap. The germline gives CDR1 MNHNS, CDR2 SASEGT. CDR3 length: 18 amino acids. CDR3 protein: CASSESWGPMSSDTEAFF. In DNA, the CDR3 is TGTGCCAGCAGTGAATCTTGGGGGCCAATGAGTTCGGACACTGAAGCTTTCTTT.

Only one count was recorded for this clone. The sample has other DNA sequences that encode this CDR3 too. The chain recombines TRBV5-1 with TRBJ2-5, with D perhaps TRBD2 (6 bases). CDR3 size: 13 residues. V lost 2 bases and J 1 base, leaving 6 bases between the germline ends. Germline CDR1 reads SGHRS; CDR2 reads YFSETQ. The CDR3 region is CASSFSGQETQYF. DNA for the CDR3: TGCGCCAGCAGCTTTAGCGGCCAAGAGACCCAGTACTTC.

The V gene is TRBV7-2, the J gene TRBJ2-5; 8 bases map to TRBD2. The V gene end was trimmed by 2 bases and the J gene end by 5 bases; junction bases not matched to a gene: 10. Per the germline V gene, CDR1 is SGHTA and CDR2 is FQGNSA. This CDR3 comprises 16 residues. The CDR3 is CASSLSPGRGRETQYF. The CDR3 bases are TGTGCCAGCAGCTTATCCCCCGGGAGGGGTCGTGAGACCCAGTACTTC. Variable domain in full (rest from reference TRBV7-2 and TRBJ2-5): GAGVSQSPSNKVTEKGKDVELRCDPISGHTALYWYRQSLGQGLEFLIYFQGNSAPDKSGLPSDRFSAERTGGSVSTLTIQRTQQEDSAVYLCASSLSPGRGRETQYFGPGTRLLVL.

The chain carries TRBV3-1 (or the pseudogene TRBV3-2) and TRBJ2-5; TRBD2 matches 7 bases. J was trimmed by 4 bases and V by 0 bases; bases with no gene match: 5. CDR3 length: 15 residues. Per the germline V gene, CDR1 is LGHDT and CDR2 is YNNKEL (reference sequence). The CDR3 protein is CASSQEMTSTETQYF. CDR3 nucleotides: TGTGCCAGCAGCCAAGAGATGACTAGCACAGAGACCCAGTACTTC.

This chain links TRBV7-9 with TRBJ1-2, with unresolved D. Germline-derived CDR1 and CDR2 are SEHNR and FQNEAQ (reference sequence). Trimming removed 1 base from V and 11 bases from J, with 17 bases in between. The CDR3 has 14 amino acids. The CDR3 reads CASSLVLREPWYTF. The CDR3 DNA follows: TGTGCCAGCAGCTTAGTGTTGAGGGAACCTTGGTACACCTTC.

The gene calls are TRBV3-1 (or the pseudogene TRBV3-2) and TRBJ2-5; 7 bases match TRBD2. V gave up 0 bases and J gave up 4 bases; unmatched junction bases: 2. The length of the CDR3 is 14 residues. Germline CDR1 reads LGHDT; CDR2 reads YNNKEL (reference sequence). This CDR3 is CASSQDSGGETQYF. The CDR3 bases are TGTGCCAGCAGCCAAGATTCGGGGGGAGAGACCCAGTACTTC.

The chain employs TRBV6-5 and TRBJ2-1; D might be TRBD2 (7 bases). Between the trimmed V and J ends, which lost 2 bases and 7 bases, there was a span of 18 bases. This CDR3 has 16 residues. Germline V lookup: CDR1 MNHEY, CDR2 SVGAGI. The DNA for the CDR3 is TGTGCCAGCAGTTACGTCGGAAGGGGGGAGGGGAATGAGCAGTTCTTC. Amino acids: CASSYVGRGEGNEQFF.

The rearrangement joins TRBV11-2 to TRBJ2-3, with 8 bases aligning to TRBD2. CDR1 and CDR2 (germline): SGHAT, FQNNGV. The junction had 8 bases not matched to a gene; V was cut back by 5 bases and J by 7 bases. The length of the CDR3 is 14 residues. CDR3 sequence: CASSPGGGRNTQYF. The CDR3, as DNA: TGTGCCAGCAGCCCCGGGGGGGGCAGGAATACGCAGTATTTT. The full variable domain, in which reference TRBV11-2 and TRBJ2-3 provide the parts outside the CDR3, is EAGVAQSPRYKIIEKRQSVAFWCNPISGHATLYWYQQILGQGPKLLIQFQNNGVVDDSQLPKDRFSAERLKGVDSTLKIQPAKLEDSAVYLCASSPGGGRNTQYFGPGTRLTVL.

The genes are TRBV19 and TRBJ1-3; unclear D gene. V dropped 2 bases and J dropped 0 bases, with 14 bases sitting between them. Per the germline V gene, CDR1 is LNHDA and CDR2 is SQIVND (reference sequence). This CDR3 is built from 17 residues. CDR3 bases: TGTGCCAGTAGTATACCCCCGGCAGCGAGCTCTGGAAACACCATATATTTT. Translation gives CASSIPPAASSGNTIYF.

The chain couples TRBV19 to TRBJ2-1; 9 nucleotides match TRBD1. J gave up 7 bases and V 4 bases, and 8 bases lay outside the gene matches. The CDR3 covers 15 residues. Germline CDR1 and CDR2: LNHDA and SQIVND (reference sequence). The CDR3 region has the DNA TGTGCCAGTAGTAGAGATGGGACAGGGCTGAATGAGCAGTTCTTC. This encodes CASSRDGTGLNEQFF.

V usage is TRBV25-1 and J usage is TRBJ1-2, with D maybe TRBD1 (5 bases). V was trimmed by 8 bases and J by 8 bases, leaving 12 bases between them. The CDR3 spans 11 residues. The V gene's germline CDR1 is MGHDK and CDR2 SYGVNS. CDR3 region: CASGGGSGYTF. CDR3 DNA: TGTGCCAGCGGGGGGGGTTCAGGCTACACCTTC.

V is TRBV2 and J is TRBJ2-7; D is ambiguous. The CDR3 sequence is 15 residues long. The germline V and J ends were trimmed by 8 bases and 3 bases, with 20 bases remaining between them. Germline V CDR1 and CDR2: SNHLY, FYNNEI. CDR3 region: CASEESGRINYEQYF. The CDR3 nucleotides are TGTGCCAGCGAGGAATCCGGACGGATAAACTACGAGCAGTACTTC.

The genes are TRBV25-1 and TRBJ2-5; D unclear. The CDR3 contains 12 residues. The V gene's germline CDR1 is MGHDK and CDR2 SYGVNS. V was clipped by 7 bases and J by 5 bases, with 11 bases between them. The CDR3 sequence is CASKSLGETQYF. CDR3 DNA sequence: TGTGCCAGCAAATCCCTGGGGGAGACCCAGTACTTC.

This clone was seen just once. The chain has TRBV6-1 and TRBJ2-6, with 8 bases aligning to TRBD1. Trimming took 4 bases from V and 2 from J; bases not matched to a gene: 10. The CDR3 sequence is 18 residues long. Germline assignment: CDR1 MNHNS and CDR2 SASEGT. CDR3 sequence: CASSALTGAGPGANVLTF. The CDR3 DNA is TGTGCCAGCAGTGCCCTGACAGGGGCAGGACCTGGGGCCAACGTCCTGACTTTC.

CDR3 amino acids: CASSIAGEGYNEQFF. The CDR3 DNA reads as TGTGCCAGCTCTATAGCGGGAGAGGGGTACAATGAGCAGTTCTTC. The chain couples TRBV2 to TRBJ2-1; 9 bases agree with TRBD2. This CDR3 has 15 amino acids. The J segment lost 4 bases and the V segment lost 8 bases, leaving 9 bases of the junction unmatched. Germline loops: CDR1 SNHLY, CDR2 FYNNEI.